This is a list of T cell receptor beta chains from one sample in a study of spatial heterogeneity in lung cancer. TCRdb independently ran MiXCR on the 5' RACE reads; one entry per CDR3 protein. The table shows roughly 70,000 distinct CDR3 sequences, with 7.5% to 10% occurring only once. Material: PBMCs, obtained at follow-up. The receptors here all came from a female donor with early-stage non-small cell lung cancer. Each CDR3 is given with its conserved first and last residue. The D gene is left open where the match is weak. Clone size is stated in some rows and not others, as once, few, many or a class when expanded.

d_gene,j_gene,abundance,v_gene,CDR3nt,CDR3aa
TRBD1,TRBJ2-2,many,TRBV19,TGTGCCAGTAGTATACTTTCCCCGGGGACAGGGGCAAACGGGGAGCTGTTTTTT,CASSILSPGTGANGELFF
.,TRBJ2-3,.,TRBV20-1,TGCAGTGCTAGCGGCAGCACAGATACGCAGTATTTT,CSASGSTDTQYF
.,TRBJ2-7,many,TRBV6-1,TGTGCCAGCACACCATACCTCACCTACGAGCAGTACTTC,CASTPYLTYEQYF
.,TRBJ2-1,.,TRBV5-1,TGCGCCAGCAGCAGTAGCGATGCAGAGGATGAGCAGTTCTTC,CASSSSDAEDEQFF
.,TRBJ1-1,many,TRBV7-9,TGTGCCAGCAGCGCAGCCGCAACCGTGAACACTGAAGCTTTCTTT,CASSAAATVNTEAFF
.,TRBJ1-3,many,TRBV10-1,TGCGCCAGCACTTCGGGACTGATCTCTGGAAACACCATATATTTT,CASTSGLISGNTIYF
TRBD1,TRBJ1-2,many,TRBV28,TGTGCCAGCAGCCCCGGGAGGGGGCTCTATGGCTACACCTTC,CASSPGRGLYGYTF
TRBD2,TRBJ2-1,many,TRBV5-1,TGCGCCAGTATAGCCCTGGCGGGAGCTAAGAATGAGCAGTTCTTC,CASIALAGAKNEQFF
.,TRBJ2-5,few,TRBV5-1,TGCGCCAGCAGCTTTGGACTGCAAAACCAAGAGACCCAGTACTTC,CASSFGLQNQETQYF
TRBD1,TRBJ2-2,many,TRBV24-1,TGTGCCACCGGAGGACAGGTCAACACCGGGGAGCTGTTTTTT,CATGGQVNTGELFF
.,TRBJ1-6,.,TRBV20-1,TGCAGTGCTAGGAATCCTAGGATCCCTTCACCCCTCCACTTT,CSARNPRIPSPLHF
.,TRBJ2-3,many,TRBV3-1,TGTGCCAGCAGCCAGCCCCGGGTAGCAGATACGCAGTATTTT,CASSQPRVADTQYF
.,TRBJ2-1,many,TRBV5-1,TGCGCCAGCAGCCCCGGTGGGCCGACTTACAATGAGCAGTTCTTC,CASSPGGPTYNEQFF
TRBD2,TRBJ2-1,once,TRBV30,TGTGCCTGGAGTCCCCGCGGGAGGCCAAACAATGAGCAGTTCTTC,CAWSPRGRPNNEQFF